This T cell receptor (beta chain) was recovered during a study of T cell responses to AZD1222 COVID-19 vaccine. Study-wide results and caveats: Samples come after the peak T cell response, not at day 14.

The germline CDR1 and CDR2 sequences are SQVTM and ANQGSEA. The ends were cut back, 4 bases at V and 0 bases at J, with 7 bases in the middle. The length of the CDR3 is 13 residues. Clones were read by immunoSEQ multiplex PCR, and TCRdb kept only the in-frame ones, dropping some. The data hold about 73,000 clones, with 89% observed a single time. A word on this clone: Its antigen is not known.

The receptor's source is an adult who received the AZD1222 COVID-19 vaccine. Specimen: peripheral blood, collected 28 days after the second AZD1222 dose. The chain recombines TRBV29-1 with TRBJ1-3; unclear D gene. The chain's CDR3 is CSVVKGSGNTIYF. CDR3 nucleotides: TGCAGCGTTGTTAAGGGCTCTGGAAACACCATATATTTT. Complete variable domain (other parts from reference TRBV29-1 and TRBJ1-3): SAVISQKPSRDICQRGTSLTIQCQVDSQVTMMFWYRQQPGQSLTLIATANQGSEATYESGFVIDKFPISRPNLTFSTLTVSNMSPEDSSIYLCSVVKGSGNTIYFGEGSWLTVV.